The 20 T cell receptor beta chains below all came from one sample that was sequenced in a study of blood T cell repertoires in COVID-19. Sequencing used immunoSEQ multiplex PCR; TCRdb keeps in-frame clones, though not all of them. The sample carries fewer than 250,000 clones, more than 65% recorded once. The sequenced sample consisted of PBMCs or T cells enriched from blood (not recorded which). The receptors were gathered from a woman aged 45-65 years with acute COVID-19.

This rearrangement joins TRBV18 to TRBJ1-1, with a weak D call TRBD1 (5 bases). Germline CDR1 is KGHSH and CDR2 is LQKENI. V lost 0 bases and J lost 7, with 9 bases in between. CDR3 length: 13 amino acids. The CDR3 nucleotides read TGTGCCAGCTCACCACCGGTTAGGGGTGAAGCTTTCTTT. Translating gives CASSPPVRGEAFF.

The chain has TRBV7-8 and TRBJ2-3, with 7 bases fitting TRBD2. V lost 5 bases, J lost 1 base, and 18 bases stayed unmatched. The CDR3 consists of 19 residues. Germline V gives CDR1 SGHVS, CDR2 FQNEAQ. DNA of the CDR3: TGTGCCAGCAGCCCCCTAGGGAATTCATGGAGCGGGGGCACAGATACGCAGTATTTT. It codes for CASSPLGNSWSGGTDTQYF.

This clone was recorded once. The chain carries TRBV4-2 and TRBJ1-3; TRBD1 might be the D (5 bases). V was clipped by 4 bases and J by 7 bases, with 11 bases between them. This CDR3 region has 13 residues. Germline CDR1 and CDR2: LGHNA and YNFKEQ. For the CDR3, the DNA is TGTGCCAGCAGCCGGCTTGACAGTAACACCATATATTTT. The encoded protein is CASSRLDSNTIYF.

This clone was found a few times. A much larger clone lies a single base off, so this may be a read error. Other DNA sequences in the sample encode the same CDR3. The chain has TRBV7-3 and TRBJ2-1; TRBD2 aligns across 15 bases. This CDR3 has 15 residues. Per the germline V gene, CDR1 is SGHTA and CDR2 is FQGTGA. Here the CDR3 DNA reads TGCGCCAGCAGCAGGACTAGCGGGGGGGAAAATGAGCAGTTCTTC. Amino acid sequence: CASSRTSGGENEQFF.

The J gene is TRBJ1-2, the V gene TRBV6-5, with 8 bases aligning to TRBD1. Germline assignment: CDR1 MNHEY and CDR2 SVGAGI. CDR3 size: 14 residues. J lost 7 bases, V lost 6 bases, and 10 bases had no gene match. This CDR3 reads CASRRQGPRSGYTF. DNA of the CDR3: TGTGCCAGCAGACGACAGGGGCCCCGGTCTGGCTACACCTTC.

CDR3 loop: CASSDSPRTGPGFF. The DNA for the CDR3 is TGTGCCAGCAGTGACTCTCCCCGGACAGGACCGGGTTTCTTT. The chain employs TRBV6-4 and TRBJ1-1, with TRBD1 matching 7 bases. Germline assignment: CDR1 MRHNA and CDR2 SNTAGT. The CDR3 runs 14 residues. Trimming removed 0 bases from V and 13 bases from J; junction bases left unmatched: 11.

V and J are TRBV6-5 and TRBJ1-4; D remains ambiguous. With 7 bases removed from V and 12 bases from J, the gap between germline ends came to 18 bases. There are 13 residues in the CDR3. From germline, CDR1 is MNHEY and CDR2 SVGAGI. The CDR3, as DNA: TGTGCCAGCAATTTTAACGGCCTCCGGGAACTGTTTTTT. Its translation: CASNFNGLRELFF.

The chain couples TRBV5-1 to TRBJ2-5; 11 bases map to TRBD2. Trimming at V came to 5 bases and at J to 5 bases, leaving 8 bases not matched to a gene. The germline V gene has CDR1 SGHRS and CDR2 YFSETQ. The CDR3 has 15 amino acids. CDR3 in amino acids: CASRDSGGVEETQYF. CDR3 DNA sequence: TGCGCCAGCAGGGATAGCGGGGGGGTTGAGGAGACCCAGTACTTC.

The V gene is TRBV2, the J gene TRBJ1-2; D is perhaps TRBD1 (5 bases). The CDR3 runs to 14 residues. Trimming removed 0 bases from V and 4 bases from J, with 9 bases in between. In germline, CDR1 is SNHLY, CDR2 FYNNEI. The CDR3 DNA sequence: TGTGCCAGCAGTGAAGCCAGGGCTATCTATGGCTACACCTTC. Protein sequence: CASSEARAIYGYTF.

The chain employs TRBV18 and TRBJ1-4, with 10 bases that match TRBD1. Losses at the gene ends were 4 bases for V and 7 bases for J; bases not matched to a gene: 9. The CDR3 has 16 amino acids. Germline V gives CDR1 KGHSH, CDR2 LQKENI. Here the CDR3 DNA reads TGTGCCAGCTCACGACAGACAGGGGGCGAAGGTGAAAAACTGTTTTTT. Translation: CASSRQTGGEGEKLFF. Together with reference TRBV18 and TRBJ1-4, the CDR3 gives the full variable domain: NAGVMQNPRHLVRRRGQEARLRCSPMKGHSHVYWYRQLPEEGLKFMVYLQKENIIDESGMPKERFSAEFPKEGPSILRIQQVVRGDSAAYFCASSRQTGGEGEKLFFGSGTQLSVL.

V gene TRBV11-3 combines with J gene TRBJ2-1, with a weak D call TRBD1 (6 bases). With 1 base removed from V and 6 bases from J, the gap between germline ends came to 19 bases. Germline CDR1 reads SGHNT; CDR2 reads YENEEA. The CDR3 is 17 residues long. CDR3 protein: CASSLVRSSAQGNEQFF. CDR3 coding DNA: TGTGCCAGCAGCTTAGTTCGGTCGTCAGCACAGGGCAATGAGCAGTTCTTC.

With regard to this clone: The sample has other DNA sequences that encode this CDR3 too. This rearrangement joins TRBV5-1 to TRBJ2-3; a weak D match, TRBD2 (6 bases). V lost 0 bases and J 1 base, leaving 9 bases between the germline ends. In germline, CDR1 is SGHRS, CDR2 YFSETQ. The CDR3 spans 15 residues. The CDR3 loop is CASSLGTGGTDTQYF. CDR3 DNA: TGCGCCAGCAGCTTGGGTACGGGGGGCACAGATACGCAGTATTTT.

The chain is built from TRBV3-1 (or the pseudogene TRBV3-2) and TRBJ1-4, with D maybe TRBD1 (5 bases). Trimming left V 4 bases short and J 1 base short, with 10 bases between. The V gene's germline CDR1 is LGHDT and CDR2 YNNKEL (reference sequence). The CDR3 length is 15 residues. Here the CDR3 reads CASSLTTGTNEKLFF. In DNA, the CDR3 is TGTGCCAGCAGCCTAACCACAGGAACTAATGAAAAACTGTTTTTT.

The CDR3 sequence: CASSPLGADGNTIYF. CDR3 bases: TGTGCCAGCAGCCCCCTTGGGGCAGATGGAAACACCATATATTTT. V is TRBV4-2 and J is TRBJ1-3, with D tentatively TRBD1 (5 bases). The CDR3 has 15 residues. Germline loops: CDR1 LGHNA, CDR2 YNFKEQ. Trimming pared 4 bases from V and 3 bases from J, leaving 13 bases between.

The chain uses TRBV21-1 and TRBJ2-7; the table assigns TRBD2, which was not confirmed against the DNA. TRBV21-1 is termed a pseudogene. CDR3 length: 13 residues. The CDR3 DNA reads as TGTGCCAGCAGTTTGGGGGAGGGATTCGAGCAGTACGTC. Its translation: CASSLGEGFEQYV.

The V gene is TRBV10-2, the J gene TRBJ2-7; weak D call: TRBD1 (5 bases). The CDR3 spans 16 residues. Looked up from germline, CDR1 is WSHSY and CDR2 is SAAADI. V gave up 2 bases and J gave up 0 bases, with 14 bases separating them. CDR3 sequence: CASSEGRQGSSYEQYV. The CDR3 nucleotides are TGCGCCAGCAGTGAGGGTAGGCAGGGTAGCTCCTACGAGCAGTACGTC.

V gene TRBV11-2 combines with J gene TRBJ2-5, with TRBD2 matching 8 bases. After removal of 4 bases from V and 5 bases from J, the junction contained 6 bases not matched to a gene. This CDR3 comprises 14 residues. Germline CDR1 and CDR2: SGHAT and FQNNGV. The CDR3 here is CASSSTAGAETQYF. CDR3 DNA sequence: TGTGCCAGCAGCTCAACAGCGGGGGCGGAGACCCAGTACTTC.

V and J are TRBV19 and TRBJ1-2; TRBD1 aligns across 7 bases. CDR3 length: 12 residues. V gave up 6 bases and J gave up 4 bases; unmatched junction bases: 2. Germline loops: CDR1 LNHDA, CDR2 SQIVND (reference sequence). CDR3 sequence reads: CASRGQAYGYTF. Here the CDR3 DNA reads TGTGCCAGTAGAGGACAGGCCTATGGCTACACCTTC.

V gene TRBV5-1 combines with J gene TRBJ1-4; no clear D. V shed 4 bases and J shed 3 bases, with 10 bases lying between them. There are 14 residues in the CDR3. Germline-derived CDR1 and CDR2 are SGHRS and YFSETQ. The CDR3: CASSLERANEKLFF. DNA of the CDR3: TGCGCCAGCAGCCTTGAGAGGGCTAATGAAAAACTGTTTTTT.

The V and J genes are TRBV5-4 and TRBJ1-2; weak D call: TRBD1 (5 bases). The CDR3 covers 13 residues. V lost 6 bases to trimming and J lost 7 bases, with 16 bases between them. Germline V gene sequence: CDR1 SGHNT, CDR2 YYREEE (reference sequence). For the CDR3, the DNA is TGTGCCAGCAATGGCGACAGTTTATTTGGCTACACCTTC. It translates to CASNGDSLFGYTF. Full variable domain (outside the CDR3, taken from reference TRBV5-4 and TRBJ1-2): ETGVTQSPTHLIKTRGQQVTLRCSSQSGHNTVSWYQQALGQGPQFIFQYYREEENGRGNFPPRFSGLQFPNYSSELNVNALELDDSALYLCASNGDSLFGYTFGSGTRLTVV.